This T cell receptor (beta chain) originates from a study of T-cell memory formation after mild COVID-19. About the research overall: There were largely donor-specific TCR clusters.

Study observations and caveats: CD4+ contracting clones were mainly CM and EM; CD8+ ones, EMRA. Clones contracting day 15 to 85 were balanced CD4/CD8; later expanders leaned CD4+.

A single record per CDR3 protein comes from TCRdb applying MiXCR to the 5' RACE reads. The sample contains fewer than 150,000 distinct CDR3 sequences, 22% of which appear only once. As regards this clonotype: Antigen specificity is unknown.

Germline V CDR1 and CDR2: SEHNR, FQNEAQ (reference sequence). CDR3 length equals 10 residues. The V end lost 1 base, the J end lost 13 bases, and 7 bases lay between the germline ends. This rearrangement joins TRBV7-9 to TRBJ1-1; the D gene is possibly TRBD1 (6 bases). The receptor's source is a man younger than 35 who had mild COVID-19 (a few samples of this study predate the infection). Cell type and time point are not known. The sequenced sample consisted of PBMCs or a T cell subset sorted from them (not recorded which). The CDR3 DNA sequence: TGTGCCAGCAGCTTAGACAGGGATTTCTTT. Protein product: CASSLDRDFF.